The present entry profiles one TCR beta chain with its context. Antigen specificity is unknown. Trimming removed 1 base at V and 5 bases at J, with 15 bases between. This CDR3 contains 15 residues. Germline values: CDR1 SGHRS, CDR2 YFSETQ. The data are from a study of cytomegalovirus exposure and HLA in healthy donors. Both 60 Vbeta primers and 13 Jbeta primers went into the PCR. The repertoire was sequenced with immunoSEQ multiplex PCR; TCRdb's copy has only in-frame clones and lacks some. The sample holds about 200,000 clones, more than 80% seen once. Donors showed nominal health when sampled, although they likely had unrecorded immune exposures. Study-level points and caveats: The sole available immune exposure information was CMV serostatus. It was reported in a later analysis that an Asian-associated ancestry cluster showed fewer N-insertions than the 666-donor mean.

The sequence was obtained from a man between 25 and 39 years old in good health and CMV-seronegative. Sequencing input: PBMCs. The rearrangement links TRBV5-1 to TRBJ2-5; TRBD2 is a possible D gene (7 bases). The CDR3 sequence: CASSLIGGALETQYF. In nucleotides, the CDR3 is TGCGCCAGCAGCTTGATAGGGGGGGCCCTCGAGACCCAGTACTTC.